Shown below are 5 T cell receptor beta chains from a single sample sequenced in a study of cytomegalovirus exposure and HLA in healthy donors. Primers for the PCR totalled 60 Vbeta and 13 Jbeta. Measured with immunoSEQ multiplex PCR; TCRdb has only the in-frame clones, and not every one. The sample has around 160,000 clones, around three quarters seen once. The sample was PBMCs. The source of these receptors is a woman aged 40 to 50 in good health and CMV-seronegative.

A few counts support this clone. The CDR3 nucleotides are TGCGCCAGCAGCTTGAGGGAGAGCGGCGGGGAGCTGTTTTTT. Amino acids: CASSLRESGGELFF. V usage is TRBV5-1 and J usage is TRBJ2-2; D perhaps matches TRBD2 (5 bases). The CDR3 covers 14 residues. Germline CDR1 reads SGHRS; CDR2 reads YFSETQ. V was cut by 1 base and J by 7 bases, with 11 bases left in between.

This clone was counted a single time. The V and J genes are TRBV18 and TRBJ2-2, with D possibly being TRBD2 (5 bases). This CDR3 has 15 amino acids. Trimming took off 2 bases at V and 3 bases at J, with 10 bases between the two ends. Germline values: CDR1 KGHSH, CDR2 LQKENI. The chain's CDR3 is CASSPSSRDTGELFF. The CDR3 nucleotides are TGTGCCAGCTCACCATCTAGCCGAGACACCGGGGAGCTGTTTTTT.

The V call is TRBV30, the J call TRBJ2-1; no clear D. There are 14 residues in the CDR3. The V gene's germline CDR1 is GTSNPN and CDR2 SVGIG (reference sequence). The V and J ends lost 3 bases and 0 bases respectively, with 9 bases between them. The CDR3 loop reads CAWSPLSSYNEQFF. The CDR3 DNA reads TGTGCCTGGAGCCCTCTATCCTCCTACAATGAGCAGTTCTTC.

The gene calls are TRBV11-1 and TRBJ2-3, with 13 positions matching TRBD2. With 1 base clipped from V and 1 base from J, the junction kept 2 bases outside the gene matches. Germline CDR1 and CDR2: SGHAT and FQDESV (reference sequence). This CDR3 region has 17 residues. The CDR3 DNA reads as TGTGCCAGCAGCTTAGGGACTAGCGGGAGTGGCACAGATACGCAGTATTTT. It codes for CASSLGTSGSGTDTQYF.

V and J are TRBV5-6 and TRBJ2-2; a possible D gene is TRBD1 (7 bases). Trimming removed 1 base at V and 10 bases at J, with 20 bases between. The CDR3 is 16 amino acids. Germline V gives CDR1 SGHDT, CDR2 YYEEEE. The CDR3 reads CASSLWGDSRGEELFF. CDR3 DNA: TGTGCCAGCAGCTTGTGGGGGGACAGCCGGGGAGAGGAGCTGTTTTTT.